The 21 T cell receptor beta chains below all came from one sample that was sequenced in a study of tumor-infiltrating lymphocytes in primary liver carcinoma. Both blood RNA, taken from unsorted whole blood, and germline DNA were extracted. Total RNA (roughly 550 ng) served as template for TCR beta cDNA synthesis primed by a constant-region primer. Library construction for TCR beta comprised three nested multiplex PCR rounds performed with slightly modified ARM-PCR. Researchers ran the first two PCR rounds for roughly 10 cycles each with TRBV1-TRBV30 forward primers and a C-beta reverse primer. TCRdb analysed the multiplex PCR reads with MiXCR anew, one entry per CDR3 protein. There are about 310,000 distinct CDR3 sequences in the sample; more than 55% occur only once, and about a sixth lies in the top ten. The specimen sequenced was peripheral blood. Receptors originate from a woman aged 25 to 39 with primary liver carcinoma and hepatitis B virus infection.

The J gene is TRBJ2-1, the V gene TRBV6-6; 8 bases match TRBD2. Germline lookup yields CDR1 MNHNY and CDR2 SVGAGI (reference sequence). V shed 8 bases and J 8 bases; nucleotides not matched to a gene: 5. This CDR3 spans 12 amino acids. In DNA, the CDR3 is TGTGCCAGCGGACTAGCTGGCGATGAGCAGTTCTTC. Protein product: CASGLAGDEQFF.

For this clonotype: This could be a read error, since a much larger clone is one nucleotide away. The V gene is TRBV29-1, the J gene TRBJ2-3; D possibly matches TRBD1 or TRBD2 (5 bases each). This CDR3 spans 13 amino acids. CDR1 and CDR2 (germline): SQVTM, ANQGSEA. V was shortened by 6 bases and J by 5 bases, with 15 bases between the two germline ends. CDR3 amino acids: CSVRGYRGDTQYF. The CDR3 DNA reads as TGCAGCGTAAGGGGCTACCGGGGAGATACGCAGTATTTT.

There are many counts of this clonotype. The CDR3 is CATEPGQNTEAFF. The CDR3 DNA reads as TGTGCCACGGAGCCGGGACAGAACACTGAAGCTTTCTTT. The J gene is TRBJ1-1, the V gene TRBV6-1, with D perhaps matching TRBD1 (6 bases). The V end was cut by 10 bases, the J end by 1 base, with 13 bases between. Looked up from germline, CDR1 is MNHNS and CDR2 is SASEGT. The CDR3 is 13 residues long.

In this sample, this clonotype turned up many times. The rearrangement links TRBV6-5 to TRBJ2-5; 10 bases map to TRBD1. Germline CDR1 is MNHEY and CDR2 is SVGAGI. The CDR3 loop spans 14 amino acids. V was pared by 4 bases and J by 7 bases, with 6 bases of the junction left unmatched. The CDR3 DNA is TGTGCCAGCAGTTCGGGACAGGGGCTTCGGACCCAGTACTTC. This sequence encodes CASSSGQGLRTQYF.

The chain uses TRBV12-3 or TRBV12-4 and TRBJ1-1; TRBD1 agrees at 7 bases. This CDR3 spans 14 amino acids. The junction had 9 bases not matched to a gene; V was cut back by 5 bases and J by 6 bases. This CDR3 is CASSLRDSVSEAFF. The CDR3 DNA reads TGTGCCAGCAGTCTCCGGGACAGCGTTTCTGAAGCTTTCTTT.

This clonotype has more than one count but fewer than ten. CDR3 loop: CASSHIRRELVPYEQYF. In nucleotides, the CDR3 is TGTGCCAGCAGTCACATCCGGCGAGAGTTGGTCCCCTACGAGCAGTACTTC. The chain is built from TRBV7-9 and TRBJ2-7, with D hard to call. Germline-derived CDR1 and CDR2 are SEHNR and FQNEAQ (reference sequence). The V gene lost 6 bases and the J gene lost 2 bases, with 23 bases spanning the gap. The CDR3 totals 17 residues.

This clonotype showed up many times. The chain carries TRBV11-2 and TRBJ2-3, with TRBD2 identical over 11 bases. Trimming removed 5 bases from V and 4 bases from J; junction bases left unmatched: 5. The CDR3 runs 15 residues. The germline CDR1 and CDR2 sequences are SGHAT and FQNNGV. In DNA form, the CDR3 reads TGTGCCAGCAGCCATACTAGCGGGAGTGCAGATACGCAGTATTTT. Translation gives CASSHTSGSADTQYF.

Details on this clonotype: Germline and junction disagree at one end, which may indicate a read error. V gene TRBV28 combines with J gene TRBJ2-1, with TRBD2 identical over 12 bases. CDR3 length: 14 amino acids. Per germline, CDR1 MDHEN and CDR2 SYDVKM. The chain's CDR3 is CTSSFNAGTSGQTF. The CDR3 DNA reads as TGTACCAGCAGTTTCAATGCCGGGACTAGCGGGCAGACCTTC.

Details on this clonotype: A much more abundant neighbour one base away suggests this may be a read error. The chain uses TRBV12-3 or TRBV12-4 and TRBJ2-1; D is unresolved. The CDR3 loop spans 11 amino acids. Here the CDR3 reads CTSSYSGEQFF. The CDR3 bases are TGTACCAGCAGTTATAGTGGTGAGCAGTTCTTC.

In this sample, this clonotype turned up a few times. The chain couples TRBV14 to TRBJ2-7; D is uncertain. The CDR3 sequence is 15 residues long. Germline V gene sequence: CDR1 SGHDN, CDR2 FVKESK. Trimming removed 1 base at V and 7 bases at J, with 17 bases between. The CDR3 nucleotides read TGTGCCAGCAGCCAAGGTAGGGCGGCCTTGGTGGAGCAGTACTTC. Its protein product is CASSQGRAALVEQYF.

Note on this clonotype: Germline is not matched at one junction end, which may reflect a read error. J is TRBJ1-5 and V is TRBV19, with D unclear. The CDR3 extends over 15 amino acids. CDR1 and CDR2 (germline): LNHDA, SQIVND (reference sequence). The CDR3 DNA reads as TGTACCAGTAGTTCGACCAGCGGGTTACTTCAGCCCCAGCATTTT. Its protein is CTSSSTSGLLQPQHF.

The chain uses TRBV20-1 and TRBJ2-2; D may be TRBD2 (6 bases). V was clipped by 7 bases and J by 5 bases, with 20 bases between them. The CDR3 totals 15 residues. Germline-derived CDR1 and CDR2 are DFQATT and SNEGSKA (reference sequence). The CDR3 DNA follows: TGCAGTGATAGGAAAGGAGGGCAAGTTACCGGGGAGCTGTTTTTT. It yields the protein CSDRKGGQVTGELFF.

There are a few counts of this clonotype. The chain has TRBV5-1 and TRBJ2-1, with a tentative D call TRBD1 (6 bases). Trimming removed 3 bases from V and 7 bases from J, with 8 bases in between. Germline values: CDR1 SGHRS, CDR2 YFSETQ. The CDR3 sequence is 12 residues long. The CDR3 here is CASSWGPNEQFF. The CDR3 bases are TGCGCCAGCAGCTGGGGGCCAAATGAGCAGTTCTTC.

With respect to this clonotype: Possible read error: a much larger clone is one base away. The J gene is TRBJ2-1, the V gene TRBV29-1; possible D gene TRBD2, 6 bases. CDR1 and CDR2 from the germline V gene are SQVTM and ANQGSEA. The CDR3 extends over 13 amino acids. V was cut by 5 bases and J by 5 bases, with 13 bases left in between. This CDR3 is CSVWGGTHNEQFF. DNA of the CDR3: TGCAGCGTTTGGGGCGGGACCCACAATGAGCAGTTCTTC.

A remark on this clonotype: At one end the junction does not follow the germline gene, possibly because of a read error. The J gene is TRBJ2-3, the V gene TRBV6-5; 11 nucleotides match TRBD2. Germline-derived CDR1 and CDR2 are MNHEY and SVGAGI. There are 16 residues in the CDR3. The CDR3 reads CASSFGSGGGRDMQYF. The CDR3 coding sequence is TGTGCCAGCAGTTTTGGTAGCGGGGGGGGGCGAGATATGCAGTATTTT.

The V gene is TRBV7-9, the J gene TRBJ2-7, with D uncertain. The CDR3 is 14 amino acids. Germline lookup yields CDR1 SEHNR and CDR2 FQNEAQ (reference sequence). V was shortened by 6 bases and J by 3 bases, with 15 bases between the two germline ends. CDR3 nucleotide sequence: TGTGCCAGCAGTCACACCGGAACAAGCTACGAGCAGTACTTC. It encodes CASSHTGTSYEQYF.

As concerns this clonotype: At one end the junction does not follow the germline gene, possibly because of a read error. This chain uses TRBV12-3 or TRBV12-4 with TRBJ2-5; 13 nucleotides align to TRBD2. The CDR3 totals 15 residues. CDR3 nucleotides: TGTGCCAGCAGTAGAGGACTAGCGGGAGAAGAGATCCAGTACTTC. Amino acids: CASSRGLAGEEIQYF.

The chain uses TRBV28 and TRBJ2-7; D may be TRBD1 or TRBD2 (5 bases each). V was shortened by 3 bases and J by 4 bases, with 13 bases between the two germline ends. The CDR3 has 14 amino acids. Germline assignment: CDR1 MDHEN and CDR2 SYDVKM. CDR3: CASSLGVMGYEQYF. The CDR3 DNA follows: TGTGCCAGCAGTTTGGGGGTAATGGGGTACGAGCAGTACTTC.

The chain uses TRBV7-9 and TRBJ2-5; no definite D call. Germline lookup yields CDR1 SEHNR and CDR2 FQNEAQ (reference sequence). This CDR3 has 12 residues. V lost 11 bases and J lost 5, with 15 bases in between. This CDR3 is CAAVARAETQYF. Written as DNA, the CDR3 is TGTGCCGCGGTAGCAAGGGCGGAGACCCAGTACTTC. Full variable domain (missing parts from reference TRBV7-9 and TRBJ2-5): DTGVSQNPRHKITKRGQNVTFRCDPISEHNRLYWYRQTLGQGPEFLTYFQNEAQLEKSRLLSDRFSAERPKGSFSTLEIQRTEQGDSAMYLCAAVARAETQYFGPGTRLLVL.

This clonotype was observed at least ten times. The chain carries TRBV5-6 and TRBJ1-1, with D tentatively TRBD1 (5 bases). Trimming cost V 0 bases and J 1 base, with 10 bases left between them. The CDR3 consists of 15 residues. Germline lookup yields CDR1 SGHDT and CDR2 YYEEEE. The CDR3 is CASSLGSGQNTEAFF. Written as DNA, the CDR3 is TGTGCCAGCAGCTTGGGCTCCGGACAGAACACTGAAGCTTTCTTT.

This clonotype was detected many times. The rearrangement joins TRBV11-2 to TRBJ1-1, with TRBD1 matching 8 bases. Germline assignment: CDR1 SGHAT and CDR2 FQNNGV. The CDR3 totals 15 residues. Trimming took 2 bases from V and 6 from J; bases not matched to a gene: 8. CDR3 protein: CASSLQQGVIAEAFF. The DNA for the CDR3 is TGTGCCAGCAGCTTACAACAGGGGGTAATTGCTGAAGCTTTCTTT.